A selection of T cell receptor beta chains follows, all from one sample in a study of cytomegalovirus exposure and HLA in healthy donors. Sequencing was performed with immunoSEQ multiplex PCR; in TCRdb, only in-frame clones are kept and a portion is missing. This repertoire shows under 150,000 clones, around 75% found once; its top ten account for around 4%. Sequencing was performed on PBMCs. These receptors were obtained from a man aged 60 to 75 in good health and CMV-seronegative. Both conserved end residues are trimmed from each CDR3. The D gene is left open where the match is weak.

d_call j_call v_call cdr3_aa
. TRBJ1-1 TRBV7-3 ASSLGGARANTEAF
TRBD1 TRBJ2-5 TRBV28 AAHGGGTGEETQY
TRBD1 TRBJ1-1 TRBV14 ASSPLTGTAFPTEAF
. TRBJ2-5 TRBV30 AWSVQETGGGETQY
. TRBJ1-3 TRBV28 ASREQGNTIY
. TRBJ1-5 TRBV5-1 ASSPTGNQPQH
TRBD1 TRBJ1-1 TRBV27 ASSYRTGPLKSTEAF
TRBD2 TRBJ2-1 TRBV27 ASRLDGGDHNEQF
TRBD2 TRBJ2-1 TRBV7-6 ASSLVPAGEGEQF
. TRBJ1-1 TRBV28 ASSLLDAGPNTEAF
TRBD1 TRBJ1-3 TRBV4-2 ASSQTTGGVNTIY
TRBD2 TRBJ2-2 TRBV19 ASSPEASGNTGELF
TRBD1 TRBJ2-7 TRBV29-1 SVGDRVLEQY
. TRBJ1-1 TRBV5-6 ASRLPQGEAF
TRBD2 TRBJ2-7 TRBV10-3 AISPGLAGGAYEQY
TRBD2 TRBJ2-3 TRBV11-2 ASSSGLAGRTDTQY
TRBD2 TRBJ2-2 TRBV10-3 AISLAVNTGELF
TRBD1 TRBJ1-1 TRBV7-2 ASRPGGRNTEAF
. TRBJ2-7 TRBV7-8 ASSGLAFYEQY
. TRBJ2-5 TRBV14 ASSQDRPGWETQY
TRBD1 . TRBV19 ASSNRDRGGDEQY
. TRBJ2-3 TRBV27 ASRRGSGLHTDTQY
. TRBJ1-2 TRBV6-6 ASSYSAGGYT
. TRBJ1-3 TRBV6-1 ASSSTVFSGNTIY
. TRBJ1-1 TRBV28 ASSLRGEAF
. TRBJ1-5 TRBV6-6 ASRGAYNQPQH
TRBD2 TRBJ2-3 TRBV5-8 ASSLVASGSADTQY
. TRBJ2-7 TRBV19 ASSNGGGHEGYEQY
TRBD1 TRBJ1-2 TRBV5-4 ASSPPGQDRHGYT
TRBD2 TRBJ2-4 TRBV9 ASSVGVSSGSGENIQY
. . TRBV30 AWSRGSYEQY
TRBD1 TRBJ2-5 TRBV5-4 ASSLTGARETQY
. TRBJ1-1 TRBV5-1 ASSLVDPGSLEAF
TRBD1 TRBJ1-4 TRBV7-2 ASSLDRGEDGEKLF